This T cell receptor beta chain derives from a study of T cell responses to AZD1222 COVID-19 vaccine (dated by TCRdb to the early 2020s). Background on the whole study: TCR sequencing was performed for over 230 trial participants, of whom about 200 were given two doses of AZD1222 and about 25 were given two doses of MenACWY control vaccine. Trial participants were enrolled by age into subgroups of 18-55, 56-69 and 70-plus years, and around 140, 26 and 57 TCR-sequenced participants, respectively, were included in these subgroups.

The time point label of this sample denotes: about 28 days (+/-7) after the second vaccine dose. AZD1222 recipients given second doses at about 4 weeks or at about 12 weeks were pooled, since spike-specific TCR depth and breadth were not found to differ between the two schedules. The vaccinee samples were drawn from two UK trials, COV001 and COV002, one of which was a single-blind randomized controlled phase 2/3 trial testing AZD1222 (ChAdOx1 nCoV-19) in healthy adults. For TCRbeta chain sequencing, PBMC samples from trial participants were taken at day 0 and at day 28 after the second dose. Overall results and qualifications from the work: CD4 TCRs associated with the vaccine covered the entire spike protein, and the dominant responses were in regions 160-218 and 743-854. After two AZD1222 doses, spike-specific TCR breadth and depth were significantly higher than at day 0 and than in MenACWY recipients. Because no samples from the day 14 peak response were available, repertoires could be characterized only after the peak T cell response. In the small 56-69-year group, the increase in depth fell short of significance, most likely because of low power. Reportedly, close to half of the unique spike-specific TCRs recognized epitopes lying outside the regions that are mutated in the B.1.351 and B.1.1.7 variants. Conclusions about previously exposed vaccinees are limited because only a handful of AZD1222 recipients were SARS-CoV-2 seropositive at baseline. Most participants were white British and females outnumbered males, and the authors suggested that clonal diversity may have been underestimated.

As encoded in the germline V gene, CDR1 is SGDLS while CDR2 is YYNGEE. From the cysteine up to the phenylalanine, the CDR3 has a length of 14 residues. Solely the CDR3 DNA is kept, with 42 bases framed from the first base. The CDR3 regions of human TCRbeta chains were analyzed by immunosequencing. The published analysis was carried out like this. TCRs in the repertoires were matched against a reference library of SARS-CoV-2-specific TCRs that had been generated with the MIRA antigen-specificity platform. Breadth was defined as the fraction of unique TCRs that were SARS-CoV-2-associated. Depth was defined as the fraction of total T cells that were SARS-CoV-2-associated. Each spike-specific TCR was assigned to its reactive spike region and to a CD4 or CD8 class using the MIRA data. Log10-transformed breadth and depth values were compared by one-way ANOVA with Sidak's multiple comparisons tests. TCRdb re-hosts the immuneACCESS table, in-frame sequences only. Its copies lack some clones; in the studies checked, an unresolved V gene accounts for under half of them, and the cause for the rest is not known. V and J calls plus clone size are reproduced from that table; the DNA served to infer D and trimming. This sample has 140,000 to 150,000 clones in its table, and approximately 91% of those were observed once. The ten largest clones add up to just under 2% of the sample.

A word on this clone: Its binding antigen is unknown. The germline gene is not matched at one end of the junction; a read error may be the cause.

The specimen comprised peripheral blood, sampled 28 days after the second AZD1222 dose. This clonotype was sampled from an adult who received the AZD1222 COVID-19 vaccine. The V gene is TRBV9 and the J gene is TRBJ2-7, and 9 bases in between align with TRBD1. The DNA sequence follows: TGTGCCAGCAGCTCCGGGACAGGGTCCTCCGAGCAGTACTTC. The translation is CASSSGTGSSEQYF.